This T cell receptor (beta chain) was documented in a study of blood T cell repertoires in COVID-19. Whole-study context: Samples came from the United States, Italy and Spain, spanning acute and convalescent COVID-19. T cells, B-cell-depleted T cells, or PBMCs supplied cDNA or gDNA.

In the original workflow: Estimates of nucleated cell counts were drawn from the amplification of reference gene primers. Sequencing used immunoSEQ multiplex PCR; TCRdb keeps in-frame clones, though not all of them. For V, J and clone size, that table is used; D and trimming come from the DNA. The sample contains hundreds of thousands of clones, around 87% of which appear only once. V was pared by 11 bases and J by 7 bases, with 9 bases between. Per germline, CDR1 SGHAT and CDR2 FQDESV (reference sequence). The CDR3 spans 9 residues. The Seattle patients, enrolled during active infection, were followed longitudinally.

The V and J genes are TRBV11-1 and TRBJ2-7, with D maybe TRBD1 (6 bases). The clonotype comes from a woman in her fifties or sixties with COVID-19, enrolled during active disease. Sample: peripheral blood. The CDR3 region has the DNA TGTGCCTCGCAGGGGGAGCAGTACTTC. Its protein product is CASQGEQYF.